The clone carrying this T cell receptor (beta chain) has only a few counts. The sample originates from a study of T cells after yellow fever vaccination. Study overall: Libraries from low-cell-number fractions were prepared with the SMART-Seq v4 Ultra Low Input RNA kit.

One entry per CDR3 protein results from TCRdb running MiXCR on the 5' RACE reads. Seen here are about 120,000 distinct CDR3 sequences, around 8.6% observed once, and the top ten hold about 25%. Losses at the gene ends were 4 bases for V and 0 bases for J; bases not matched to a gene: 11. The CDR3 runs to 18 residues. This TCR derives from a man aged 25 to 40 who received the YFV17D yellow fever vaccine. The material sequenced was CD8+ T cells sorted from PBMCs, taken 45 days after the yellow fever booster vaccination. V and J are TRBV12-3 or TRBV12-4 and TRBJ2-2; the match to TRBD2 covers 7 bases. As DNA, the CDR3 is TGTGCCAGCAGTTCCCCGTGGCTAGCGGAAGCGAACACCGGGGAGCTGTTTTTT. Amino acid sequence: CASSSPWLAEANTGELFF.